These 15 T cell receptor beta chains originate from one sample sequenced in a study of vaccination effects on CD4 cells after COVID-19 (dated by TCRdb to 2021 to 2024). The ViraFEST assay stimulated PBMC with viral peptide pools and then used TCR sequencing to identify antigen-specific CD4+ T cell clonotypes by expansion. After around eleven days of culture, CD4+ T cells were isolated with the EasySep CD4+ T cell isolation kit. PCR-confirmed SARS-CoV-2 infection had occurred in convalescent patients between March and December 2020, before the Alpha, Beta and Delta variants emerged in the United States. Library creation used the immunoSEQ multiplex PCR assay. Entries here come from immuneACCESS through TCRdb and include only in-frame sequences with V and J called. Some clones fail to appear in such tables; in the studies checked, an unresolved V gene covers under half of the shortfall, and the cause of the remainder is unknown. For this sample the table gives approximately 28,000 clones, of which 75% to 80% were detected only once. Around 15% of the sample belongs to the ten largest clones.

Antigens of these TCRs are unknown. The source material was CD4+ T cells from PBMCs cultured with HCoV-NL63 spike peptides, sampled before COVID-19 vaccination. The cell subset or site label for this specimen denotes: HCoV-NL63 spike overlapping peptide pool stimulation. The receptors derive from a human donor who had a prior SARS-CoV-2 infection.

This clone has a handful of counts. The V and J genes are TRBV7-9 and TRBJ1-5, with D perhaps matching TRBD1 (6 bases). This CDR3 spans 14 amino acids. Germline V lookup: CDR1 SEHNR, CDR2 FQNEAQ (reference sequence). The V gene lost 4 bases and the J gene lost 2 bases, with 9 bases spanning the gap. Here the CDR3 reads CASSSTGGNQPQHF. In DNA, the CDR3 is TGTGCCAGCAGCTCGACAGGCGGCAATCAGCCCCAGCATTTT.

The V and J genes are TRBV30 and TRBJ2-5, with a possible D match to TRBD1 (5 bases). The CDR3 consists of 13 residues. V lost 4 bases and J lost 4, with 13 bases in between. Looked up from germline, CDR1 is GTSNPN and CDR2 is SVGIG (reference sequence). CDR3 in DNA: TGTGCCTGGAATAGGGGATGGAGAGAGACCCAGTACTTC. Amino acid sequence: CAWNRGWRETQYF.

The chain recombines TRBV15 with TRBJ2-7; 7 bases agree with TRBD2. In germline, CDR1 is LNHNV, CDR2 YYDKDF (reference sequence). J lost 4 bases, V lost 0 bases, and 6 bases had no gene match. This CDR3 spans 15 amino acids. The CDR3 bases are TGTGCCACCAGCAGAGATTCACACGGGGGGTACGAGCAGTACTTC. It translates to CATSRDSHGGYEQYF.

The table lists this clone with a count of one. The chain joins TRBV7-9 to TRBJ1-2, with D hard to call. CDR3 length: 15 residues. Germline CDR1 and CDR2: SEHNR and FQNEAQ (reference sequence). Trimming took off 1 base at V and 4 bases at J, with 13 bases between the two ends. The CDR3 loop is CASSLEGFGGYGYTF. The CDR3 bases are TGTGCCAGCAGCTTAGAAGGGTTTGGAGGCTATGGCTACACCTTC.

V and J are TRBV7-6 and TRBJ1-4; D not certain. Trimming pared 8 bases from V and 0 bases from J, leaving 7 bases between. The CDR3 is made up of 13 amino acids. Per germline, CDR1 SGHVS and CDR2 FNYEAQ. CDR3 sequence: CASGPATNEKLFF. The CDR3 DNA sequence: TGTGCCAGCGGGCCCGCAACTAATGAAAAACTGTTTTTT.

The chain employs TRBV20-1 and TRBJ1-5, with a weak D call TRBD1 (6 bases). V shed 3 bases and J shed 5 bases, with 17 bases lying between them. CDR1 DFQATT and CDR2 SNEGSKA come from the germline V gene (reference sequence). CDR3 length: 15 amino acids. The CDR3 DNA is TGCAGTGCTAGTCCCGCATCGGGGGGGCATCAGCCCCAGCATTTT. It encodes CSASPASGGHQPQHF.

This rearrangement joins TRBV4-2 to TRBJ1-3; D remains unclear. This CDR3 spans 15 amino acids. Trimming removed 5 bases from V and 3 bases from J, with 14 bases in between. Germline assignment: CDR1 LGHNA and CDR2 YNFKEQ. The CDR3 bases are TGTGCCAGCAGCGCCGGACGGTCCTTTGGAAACACCATATATTTT. Translating it yields CASSAGRSFGNTIYF.

This chain connects TRBV7-9 to TRBJ2-3; 7 bases match TRBD2. Germline CDR1 and CDR2: SEHNR and FQNEAQ (reference sequence). The CDR3 is made up of 15 amino acids. V shed 4 bases and J 2 bases; nucleotides not matched to a gene: 6. CDR3 loop: CASSSSGTPTDTQYF. The CDR3, as DNA: TGTGCCAGCAGCTCTAGCGGAACTCCCACAGATACGCAGTATTTT.

The V call is TRBV4-1, the J call TRBJ2-7; D may correspond to TRBD1 or TRBD2 (5 bases each). The germline gives CDR1 MGHRA, CDR2 YSYEKL. V was trimmed by 0 bases and J by 6 bases, leaving 21 bases between them. This CDR3 comprises 17 residues. Written as DNA, the CDR3 is TGCGCCAGCAGCCAAGATACGTGGGACCGCTACCCCGCCGAGCAGTACTTC. This translates into CASSQDTWDRYPAEQYF.

J is TRBJ2-7 and V is TRBV10-3; TRBD1 might be the D (6 bases). V gave up 6 bases and J gave up 3 bases, with 18 bases separating them. This CDR3 spans 15 amino acids. Germline CDR1 ENHRY, CDR2 SYGVKD. The CDR3, as DNA: TGTGCCATCAGATTAAACAGGGAATCAGTCTACGAGCAGTACTTC. Its protein is CAIRLNRESVYEQYF.

The CDR3 loop reads CATSRSRGGGSGELFF. In nucleotides, the CDR3 is TGTGCCACCAGCAGAAGTCGGGGGGGTGGGTCCGGGGAGCTGTTTTTT. The chain uses TRBV15 and TRBJ2-2; 8 bases are a match to TRBD2. The CDR3 loop spans 16 amino acids. V lost 2 bases and J lost 6; bases outside the gene matches: 8. Germline CDR1 is LNHNV and CDR2 is YYDKDF (reference sequence).

This chain links TRBV6-6 with TRBJ2-1; TRBD2 agrees at 8 bases. The CDR3 has 16 amino acids. Germline assignment: CDR1 MNHNY and CDR2 SVGAGI (reference sequence). V lost 7 bases, J lost 0 bases, and 8 bases stayed unmatched. The CDR3 protein is CASTRKLAVSYNEQFF. CDR3 bases: TGTGCCAGCACCAGGAAACTAGCGGTCTCCTACAATGAGCAGTTCTTC.

This clone was seen only a few times. This chain joins TRBV4-3 and TRBJ2-1; the match to TRBD2 covers 7 bases. J was trimmed by 6 bases and V by 0 bases; bases with no gene match: 8. In germline, CDR1 is LGHNA, CDR2 YSLEER. CDR3 size: 16 residues. The CDR3 nucleotides read TGCGCCAGCAGCCAAGATGTCCGGGAGGATCGCAATGAGCAGTTCTTC. Translated, it gives CASSQDVREDRNEQFF.

This clone was seen a handful of times. The chain couples TRBV6-5 to TRBJ1-2; 8 bases agree with TRBD1. Germline V gene data show CDR1 as MNHEY and CDR2 as SVGAGI. J gave up 3 bases and V 6 bases, and 6 bases lay outside the gene matches. CDR3 length: 14 residues. The CDR3 spells CASSRGQGDYGYTF. The CDR3 nucleotides read TGTGCCAGCAGCCGCGGACAGGGCGACTATGGCTACACCTTC.

This chain links TRBV11-3 with TRBJ2-3; 7 positions agree with TRBD2. After removal of 0 bases from V and 4 bases from J, the junction contained 10 bases not matched to a gene. Germline V gives CDR1 SGHNT, CDR2 YENEEA. The CDR3 loop spans 17 amino acids. The CDR3 DNA follows: TGTGCCAGCAGCTTAGATATTGGGGCGGGAGCGGCAGATACGCAGTATTTT. Protein sequence: CASSLDIGAGAADTQYF.